The rows below give T cell receptor beta chains drawn from one sample of a study of regulatory T cells in long-lasting Graves disease. In TCRdb, the multiplex PCR reads were re-called with MiXCR into one record per CDR3 protein. The table lists roughly 560,000 distinct CDR3 sequences, around 12% of them singletons. These sequences were also reported in another study, on T cells in Graves' hyperthyroidism and ophthalmopathy.

Sample: peripheral blood mononuclear cells (PBMCs), taken at new diagnosis, from a patient treated with antithyroid drugs. The source is a woman aged 25 to 45 with Graves disease. Both conserved end residues are part of each CDR3. Fields, in order: D gene, clone size, V gene, J gene, CDR3 DNA, CDR3 protein. D genes are given only for firm matches. Expanded clones get a size class; other rows say once, few or many, or leave the size out.

>TRBD2|many|TRBV6-1|TRBJ2-5
TGTGCCAGCAGTGATAGGGCGGGAGCGGAGACCCAGTACTTC
CASSDRAGAETQYF
>TRBD2|many|TRBV13|TRBJ2-1
TGTGCCAGCAGCCCGGGACTAGCGGACAATGAGCAGTTCTTC
CASSPGLADNEQFF
>-|many|TRBV18|TRBJ1-2
TGTGCCAGCTCACCGCAGTCGGACAGAAGCTATGGCTACACCTTC
CASSPQSDRSYGYTF
>-|many|TRBV7-2|TRBJ1-2
TGTGCCAGCAGCTTTCAATGGGGGCAGGGAGGCTACACCTTC
CASSFQWGQGGYTF
>TRBD2|many|TRBV2|TRBJ2-5
TGTGCCAGCACCGAGGGGAGACTAGCGGGAGTAGAGACCCAGTACTTC
CASTEGRLAGVETQYF
>-|few|TRBV30|TRBJ1-1
TGTGCCTGGAGTGTACTTGGGAGGGGTGAAGCTTTCTTT
CAWSVLGRGEAFF
>TRBD2|many|TRBV29-1|TRBJ2-3
TGCAGCGCGGGGGGGACTAGCGGAAATATTGGGGGCACAGATACGCAGTATTTT
CSAGGTSGNIGGTDTQYF
>-|few|TRBV6-5|TRBJ2-5
TGTGCCAGCAGTTACGTTTCCGTGGCTGGAGAGACCCAGTACTTC
CASSYVSVAGETQYF
>-|few|TRBV10-2|TRBJ1-5
TGCGCCAGCAGTGCAGGGATCGGACAGAACAATCAGCCCCAGCATTTT
CASSAGIGQNNQPQHF
>-|few|TRBV12-3/TRBV12-4|TRBJ1-2
TGTGCCAGCAGCAGAGATGGAGTAAACTATGGCTACACCTTC
CASSRDGVNYGYTF
>TRBD1|many|TRBV12-3/TRBV12-4|TRBJ1-1
TGTGCCAGCAGTTTAAAGGACCGCGCCTGGACAGGGGGCTCGAACACTGAAGCTTTCTTT
CASSLKDRAWTGGSNTEAFF
>-|many|TRBV11-3|TRBJ1-4
TGTGCCAGCAGCGGGGGGGCGGGTAATGAAAAACTGTTTTTT
CASSGGAGNEKLFF
>TRBD2|-|TRBV20-1|TRBJ2-1
TGCAGTGCTAGGTTGGTAGCGGGAATCATAAATGAGCAGTTCTTC
CSARLVAGIINEQFF
>-|few|TRBV29-1|TRBJ1-2
TGCAGCGTTGAAGTGGTAGGGGCGGACTATGGCTACACCTTC
CSVEVVGADYGYTF
>-|few|TRBV6-4|TRBJ1-1
TGTGCCAGCAGTTTCACAGGTCATAGTGAAGCTTTCTTT
CASSFTGHSEAFF
>TRBD1|-|TRBV30|TRBJ1-1
TGTGCCTCAGACAGGGGGAACACTGAAGCTTTCTTT
CASDRGNTEAFF
>-|few|TRBV7-2|TRBJ1-2
TGTGCCAGCAGCTCTAGGGGGGCCGTCTATGGCTACACCTTC
CASSSRGAVYGYTF
>-|many|TRBV30|TRBJ2-1
TGTGCCTGGAGGCAGGGGGGAGGGCAGTTCTTC
CAWRQGGGQFF
>TRBD1|-|TRBV7-9|TRBJ1-5
TGTGCCAGCAGCGGGACAGTGGGGAATCAGCCCCAGCATTTT
CASSGTVGNQPQHF
>TRBD1|many|TRBV9|TRBJ1-5
TGTGCCAGCTCCGGACAGGGAAGAGGTCAGCCCCAGCATTTT
CASSGQGRGQPQHF
>TRBD2|many|TRBV12-3/TRBV12-4|TRBJ2-1
TGTGCCAGCAGTTGGGGACTAGCGCTCCCGTTCAATGAGCAGTTCTTC
CASSWGLALPFNEQFF
>TRBD2|many|TRBV2|TRBJ2-7
TGTGCCAGCAAGGGACTAGAGGAGCAGTACTTC
CASKGLEEQYF
>-|many|TRBV27|TRBJ2-5
TGTGCCAGCCGACAGGGAGGAAGGGAGACCCAGTACTTC
CASRQGGRETQYF
>TRBD2|many|TRBV4-2|TRBJ2-7
TGTGCCAGCAGCCAGTATCCGGGACTAGCGTACGAGCAGTACTTC
CASSQYPGLAYEQYF
>TRBD1|few|TRBV24-1|TRBJ2-3
TGTGCCACCAGTGACCCCGTCCGGACAGGGGGCACAACAGATACGCAGTATTTT
CATSDPVRTGGTTDTQYF
>TRBD1|many|TRBV18|TRBJ1-3
TGTGCCAGCTCACCACCGGACAGGGGCAGAAACACCATATATTTT
CASSPPDRGRNTIYF
>-|many|TRBV20-1|TRBJ2-3
TGCAGTGCTAGAGATTGCAGGCCCAAACAGATGGTGGATACGCAGTATTTT
CSARDCRPKQMVDTQYF
>-|many|TRBV11-2|TRBJ2-1
TGTGCCAGCAGCTTAGATGGTGTCGATGAGCAGTTCTTC
CASSLDGVDEQFF
>-|many|TRBV2|TRBJ2-1
TGTGCCAGCATGGGCAATGAGCAGTTCTTC
CASMGNEQFF
>TRBD1|few|TRBV20-1|TRBJ1-5
TGCAGTGCTAAATGGACAGGTAATCAGCCCCAGCATTTT
CSAKWTGNQPQHF
>TRBD2|many|TRBV5-1|TRBJ2-3
TGCGCCAGCAGCTTGACACGGGAGGCTCCAGATACGCAGTATTTT
CASSLTREAPDTQYF
>-|many|TRBV2|TRBJ2-3
TGTGCCAGCCAGAGCCGGGCTAGCACAGATACGCAGTATTTT
CASQSRASTDTQYF
>-|many|TRBV29-1|TRBJ1-2
TGCAGCGTCCAACGGACGGGACGAAACTATGGCTACACCTTC
CSVQRTGRNYGYTF
>-|-|TRBV7-9|TRBJ2-7
TGTGCCAGCAGCTTAGTCGGCGCGGATGGGGCCTACGAGCAGTACTTC
CASSLVGADGAYEQYF
>-|-|TRBV9|TRBJ2-7
TGTGCCAGCGGTTTGGGTGTGTACGAGCAGTACTTC
CASGLGVYEQYF
>TRBD2|many|TRBV7-2|TRBJ2-1
TGTGCCAGCAGCTTACACGGGAGGACTCACAATGAGCAGTTCTTC
CASSLHGRTHNEQFF
>-|many|TRBV19|TRBJ1-5
TGTGCCAGTAATTTGCACAGGGATGATCAGCCCCAGCATTTT
CASNLHRDDQPQHF
>-|many|TRBV29-1|TRBJ1-2
TGCAGCGTTGAAGATTCCGGCTATGGCTACACCTTC
CSVEDSGYGYTF
>-|many|TRBV6-6|TRBJ1-2
TGTGCCAGCAGTTACTCGGGAACCTATGGCTACACCTTC
CASSYSGTYGYTF
>-|many|TRBV20-1|TRBJ2-3
TGCAGTGCTCCCAAGTTAGTCAGCGAAAGCACAGATACGCAGTATTTT
CSAPKLVSESTDTQYF
>-|many|TRBV2|TRBJ2-4
TGTGCCAGCAGTTCCGACAGGGCCAAAAACATTCAGTACTTC
CASSSDRAKNIQYF
>-|many|TRBV2|TRBJ2-6
TGTGCCAGCAAGACAGTCTCTGGGGCCAACGTCCTGACTTTC
CASKTVSGANVLTF
>TRBD1|many|TRBV28|TRBJ2-7
TGTGCCAGCAGTTTCCGGACAGGAGAGTACGAGCAGTACTTC
CASSFRTGEYEQYF
>-|many|TRBV7-9|TRBJ2-1
TGTGCCAGCAGCTTTGCAGGCCCCAGTAATGAGCAGTTCTTC
CASSFAGPSNEQFF
>TRBD1|many|TRBV18|TRBJ2-7
TGTGCCAGCTCACCGGTGACAGGGGGTTCCTACGAGCAGTACTTC
CASSPVTGGSYEQYF
>-|many|TRBV7-8|TRBJ2-1
TGTGCCAGCAGCTGGAGGGAGTACAATGAGCAGTTCTTC
CASSWREYNEQFF
>-|few|TRBV20-1|TRBJ1-5
TGCAGTGCAAAACGGGACACCCGGGTCGGCAATCAGCCCCAGCATTTT
CSAKRDTRVGNQPQHF
>TRBD1|many|TRBV11-2|TRBJ2-1
TGTGCCAGCAGCAATCGGGGTGGGACAGTTTACAATGAGCAGTTCTTC
CASSNRGGTVYNEQFF
>TRBD1|many|TRBV9|TRBJ1-2
TGTGCCAGCAGCTCAAGGACAGGGCAATATGGCTACACCTTC
CASSSRTGQYGYTF
>-|many|TRBV7-9|TRBJ2-1
TGTGCCAGCAGCTTTCTTGGCGGAGTCTACAATGAGCAGTTCTTC
CASSFLGGVYNEQFF
>TRBD1|-|TRBV7-8|TRBJ1-5
TGTGCCAGCAGCTTATGGGGGACAGGGGTCGGCAATCAGCCCCAGCATTTT
CASSLWGTGVGNQPQHF
>-|many|TRBV2|TRBJ2-1
TGTGCCAGCAGGATTAGCCCCGGCGGGGATGAGCAGTTCTTC
CASRISPGGDEQFF
>-|many|TRBV20-1|TRBJ1-5
TGCAGTGCTAGAGATGCCCCGGGACACGCCAATCAGCCCCAGCATTTT
CSARDAPGHANQPQHF